This T cell receptor beta chain was recorded in a study of blood T cell repertoires in COVID-19. The wider study: Sources were T cells, B-cell-depleted T cells, or PBMCs; the material itself was cDNA or gDNA.

V shed 8 bases, J shed 7 bases, and the junction held 13 bases outside the gene matches. The CDR3 contains 14 residues. Germline V lookup: CDR1 SEHNR, CDR2 FQNEAQ (reference sequence). Cohorts were based on clinical histories the participants reported. Original analysis: For nucleated cells, counts were estimated from reference gene primer amplification. Here immunoSEQ multiplex PCR was the method, and the copy in TCRdb shows in-frame clones only, minus some. The V and J calls and the clone size are those of that table, but D and trimming were determined from the DNA. The sample contains around 190,000 clones, more than 70% of which appear only once.

The source of this sequence is a man aged 35 to 55 with acute COVID-19. The chain is built from TRBV7-9 and TRBJ2-7; 8 bases align to TRBD2. Input material: PBMCs or T cells enriched from blood (not recorded which). The CDR3 reads CASAESGSREEQYF. In DNA form, the CDR3 reads TGTGCCAGCGCGGAAAGCGGGAGTCGGGAGGAGCAGTACTTC.